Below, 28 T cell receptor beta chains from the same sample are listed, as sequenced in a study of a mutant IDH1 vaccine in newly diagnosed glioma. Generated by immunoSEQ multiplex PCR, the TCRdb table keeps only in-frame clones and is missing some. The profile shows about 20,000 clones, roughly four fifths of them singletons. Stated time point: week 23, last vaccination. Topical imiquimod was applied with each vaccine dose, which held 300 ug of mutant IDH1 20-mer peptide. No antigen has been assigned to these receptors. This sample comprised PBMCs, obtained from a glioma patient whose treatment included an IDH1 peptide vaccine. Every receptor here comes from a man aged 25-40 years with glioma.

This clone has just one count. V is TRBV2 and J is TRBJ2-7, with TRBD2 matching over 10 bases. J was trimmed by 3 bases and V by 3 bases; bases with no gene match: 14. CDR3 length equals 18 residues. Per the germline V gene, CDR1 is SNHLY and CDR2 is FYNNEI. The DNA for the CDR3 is TGTGCCAGCAGTGATGACAACCTAGCGGGGGCAAGGAACTACGAGCAGTACTTC. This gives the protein CASSDDNLAGARNYEQYF.

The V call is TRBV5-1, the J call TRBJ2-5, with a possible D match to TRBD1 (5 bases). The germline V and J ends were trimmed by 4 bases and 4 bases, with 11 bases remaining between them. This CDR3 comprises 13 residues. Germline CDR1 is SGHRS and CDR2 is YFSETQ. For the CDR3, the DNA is TGCGCCAGCAGCGTCTCAGGGTCAGAGACCCAGTACTTC. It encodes CASSVSGSETQYF.

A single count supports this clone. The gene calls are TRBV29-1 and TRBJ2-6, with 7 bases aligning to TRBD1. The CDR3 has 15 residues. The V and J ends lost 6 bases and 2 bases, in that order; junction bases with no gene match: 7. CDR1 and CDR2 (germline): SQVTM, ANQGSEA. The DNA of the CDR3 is TGCAGCGTGGCATTGACAGGGACTGGGGCCAACGTCCTGACTTTC. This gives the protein CSVALTGTGANVLTF.

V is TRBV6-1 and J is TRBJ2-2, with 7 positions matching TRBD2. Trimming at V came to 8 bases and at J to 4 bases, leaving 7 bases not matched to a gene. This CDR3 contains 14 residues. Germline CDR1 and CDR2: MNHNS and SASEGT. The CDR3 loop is CASRGRATTGELFF. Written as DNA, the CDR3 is TGTGCCAGCCGGGGGAGGGCGACCACCGGGGAGCTGTTTTTT.

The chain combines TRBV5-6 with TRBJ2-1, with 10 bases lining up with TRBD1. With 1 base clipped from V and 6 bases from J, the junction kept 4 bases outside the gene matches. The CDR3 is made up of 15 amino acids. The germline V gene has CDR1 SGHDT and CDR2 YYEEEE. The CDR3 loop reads CASSLLDRGINEQFF. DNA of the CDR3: TGTGCCAGCAGCTTGTTGGACAGGGGGATCAATGAGCAGTTCTTC.

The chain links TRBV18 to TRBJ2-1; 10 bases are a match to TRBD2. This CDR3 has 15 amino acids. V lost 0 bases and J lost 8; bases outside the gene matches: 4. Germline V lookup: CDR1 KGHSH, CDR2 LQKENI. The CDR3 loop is CASSPPSGRGDEQFF. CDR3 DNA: TGTGCCAGCTCACCACCAAGCGGGAGGGGCGATGAGCAGTTCTTC.

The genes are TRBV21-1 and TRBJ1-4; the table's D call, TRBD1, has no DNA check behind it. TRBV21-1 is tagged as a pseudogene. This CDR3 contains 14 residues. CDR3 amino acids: CASSTRTGDEKLFF. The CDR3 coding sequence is TGTGCCAGCAGCACCCGAACAGGGGATGAAAAACTGTTTTTT.

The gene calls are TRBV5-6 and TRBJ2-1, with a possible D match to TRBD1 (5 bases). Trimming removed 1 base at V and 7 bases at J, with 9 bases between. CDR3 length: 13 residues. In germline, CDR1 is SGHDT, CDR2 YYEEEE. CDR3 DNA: TGTGCCAGCAGCTTGAGGCAGGGAAATGAGCAGTTCTTC. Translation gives CASSLRQGNEQFF.

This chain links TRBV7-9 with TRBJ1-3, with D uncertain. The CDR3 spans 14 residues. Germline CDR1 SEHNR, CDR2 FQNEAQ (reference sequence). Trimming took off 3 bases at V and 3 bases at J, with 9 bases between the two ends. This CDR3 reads CASSFQAFGNTIYF. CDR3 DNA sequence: TGTGCCAGCAGCTTCCAGGCTTTTGGAAACACCATATATTTT.

The CDR3 DNA follows: TGTGCCAGCAGCAAAGCTGAAGGGTCTACTGAAGCTTTCTTT. Amino acids: CASSKAEGSTEAFF. The rearrangement joins TRBV21-1 to TRBJ1-1. TRBV21-1 is deemed a pseudogene. This CDR3 comprises 14 residues.

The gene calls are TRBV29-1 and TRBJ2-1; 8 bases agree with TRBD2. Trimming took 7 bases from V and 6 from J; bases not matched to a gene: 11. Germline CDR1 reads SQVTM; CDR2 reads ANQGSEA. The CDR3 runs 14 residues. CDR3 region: CSASTGTRSNEQFF. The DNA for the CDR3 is TGCAGCGCCTCAACCGGGACTAGATCCAATGAGCAGTTCTTC.

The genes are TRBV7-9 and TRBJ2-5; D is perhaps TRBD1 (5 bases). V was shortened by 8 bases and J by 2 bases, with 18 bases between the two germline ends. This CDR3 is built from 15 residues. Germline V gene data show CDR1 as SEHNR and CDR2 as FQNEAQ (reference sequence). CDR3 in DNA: TGTGCCAGCGGACCCGGTCGCAGGGCACAAGAGACCCAGTACTTC. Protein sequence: CASGPGRRAQETQYF.

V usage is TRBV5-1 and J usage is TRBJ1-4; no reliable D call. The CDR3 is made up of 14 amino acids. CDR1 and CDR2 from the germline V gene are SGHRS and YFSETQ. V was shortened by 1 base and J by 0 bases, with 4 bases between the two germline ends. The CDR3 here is CASSLSATNEKLFF. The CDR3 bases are TGCGCCAGCAGCTTGTCCGCAACTAATGAAAAACTGTTTTTT. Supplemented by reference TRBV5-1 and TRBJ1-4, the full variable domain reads KAGVTQTPRYLIKTRGQQVTLSCSPISGHRSVSWYQQTPGQGLQFLFEYFSETQRNKGNFPGRFSGRQFSNSRSEMNVSTLELGDSALYLCASSLSATNEKLFFGSGTQLSVL.

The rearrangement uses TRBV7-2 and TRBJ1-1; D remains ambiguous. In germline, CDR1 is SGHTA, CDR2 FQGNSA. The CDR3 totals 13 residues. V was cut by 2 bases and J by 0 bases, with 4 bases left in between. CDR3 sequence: CASSLQVNTEAFF. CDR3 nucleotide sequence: TGTGCCAGCAGCTTACAGGTGAACACTGAAGCTTTCTTT.

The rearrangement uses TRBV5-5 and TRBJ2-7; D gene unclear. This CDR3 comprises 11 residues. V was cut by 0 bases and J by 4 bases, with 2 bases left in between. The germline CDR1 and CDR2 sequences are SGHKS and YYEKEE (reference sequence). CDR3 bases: TGTGCCAGCAGCTTGGGGTACGAGCAGTACTTC. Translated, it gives CASSLGYEQYF.

This CDR3 reads CASSLVPRNTEAFF. For the CDR3, the DNA is TGCGCCAGCAGCTTGGTACCTAGGAACACTGAAGCTTTCTTT. The chain has TRBV5-1 and TRBJ1-1; no definite D call. Trimming left V 0 bases short and J 1 base short, with 7 bases between. Per germline, CDR1 SGHRS and CDR2 YFSETQ. The CDR3 has 14 residues.

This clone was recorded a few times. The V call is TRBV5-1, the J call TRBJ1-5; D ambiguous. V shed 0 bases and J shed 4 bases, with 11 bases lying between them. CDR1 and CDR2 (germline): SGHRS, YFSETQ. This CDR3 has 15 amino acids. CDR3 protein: CASSLGTGVNQPQHF. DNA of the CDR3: TGCGCCAGCAGCTTGGGGACGGGAGTAAATCAGCCCCAGCATTTT.

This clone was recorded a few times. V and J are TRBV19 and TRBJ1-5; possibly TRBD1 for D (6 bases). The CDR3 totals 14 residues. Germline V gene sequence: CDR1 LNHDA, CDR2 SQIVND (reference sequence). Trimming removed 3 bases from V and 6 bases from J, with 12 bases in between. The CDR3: CASSILGAGQPQHF. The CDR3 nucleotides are TGTGCCAGTAGTATTTTGGGGGCTGGTCAGCCCCAGCATTTT.

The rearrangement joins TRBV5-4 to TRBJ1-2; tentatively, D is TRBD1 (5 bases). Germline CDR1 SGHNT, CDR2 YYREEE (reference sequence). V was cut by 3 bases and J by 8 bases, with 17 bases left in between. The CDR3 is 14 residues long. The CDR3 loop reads CASSSMGTSRGYTF. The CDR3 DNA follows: TGTGCCAGCAGCTCTATGGGGACCTCCCGGGGCTACACCTTC.

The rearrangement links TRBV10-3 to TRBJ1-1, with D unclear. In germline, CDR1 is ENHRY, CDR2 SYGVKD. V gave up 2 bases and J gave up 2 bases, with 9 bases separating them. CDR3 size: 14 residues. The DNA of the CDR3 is TGTGCCATCAGTGAGGCAGGACGCAACACTGAAGCTTTCTTT. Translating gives CAISEAGRNTEAFF.

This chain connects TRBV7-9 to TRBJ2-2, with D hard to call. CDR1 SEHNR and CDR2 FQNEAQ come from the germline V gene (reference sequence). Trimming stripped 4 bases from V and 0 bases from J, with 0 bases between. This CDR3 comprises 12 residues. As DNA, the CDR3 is TGTGCCAGCAGCTCGAACACCGGGGAGCTGTTTTTT. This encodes CASSSNTGELFF.

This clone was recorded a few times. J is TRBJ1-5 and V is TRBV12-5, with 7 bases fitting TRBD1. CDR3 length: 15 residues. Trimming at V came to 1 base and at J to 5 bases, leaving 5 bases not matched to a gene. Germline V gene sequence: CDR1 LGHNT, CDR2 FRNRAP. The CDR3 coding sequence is TGTGCTAGTGGTTTGGGGACAGGAGAAGATCAGCCCCAGCATTTT. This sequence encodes CASGLGTGEDQPQHF.

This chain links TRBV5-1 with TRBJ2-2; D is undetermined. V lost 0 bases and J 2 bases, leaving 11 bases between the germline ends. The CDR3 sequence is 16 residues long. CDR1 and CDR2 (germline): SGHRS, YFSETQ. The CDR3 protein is CASSLGSSTNTGELFF. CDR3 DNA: TGCGCCAGCAGCTTGGGAAGCTCCACCAACACCGGGGAGCTGTTTTTT.

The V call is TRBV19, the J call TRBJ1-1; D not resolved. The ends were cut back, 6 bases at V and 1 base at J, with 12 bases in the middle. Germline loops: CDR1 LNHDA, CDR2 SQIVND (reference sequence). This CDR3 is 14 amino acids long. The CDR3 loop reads CASRATPKNTEAFF. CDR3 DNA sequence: TGTGCCAGTAGGGCGACACCGAAGAACACTGAAGCTTTCTTT.

Here the CDR3 DNA reads TGCGCCAGCAGCCCTAAGACAGGGGATGGCACTGAAGCTTTCTTT. Translated, it gives CASSPKTGDGTEAFF. The rearrangement uses TRBV4-1 and TRBJ1-1; 8 bases are shared with TRBD1. Looked up from germline, CDR1 is MGHRA and CDR2 is YSYEKL. V trimming: 4 bases; J trimming: 4 bases; junction bases outside the gene matches: 8. CDR3 length equals 15 residues.

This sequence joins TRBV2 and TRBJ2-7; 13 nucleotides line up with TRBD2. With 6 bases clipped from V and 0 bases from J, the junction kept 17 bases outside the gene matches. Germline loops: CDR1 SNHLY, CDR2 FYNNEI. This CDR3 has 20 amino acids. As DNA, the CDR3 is TGTGCCAGCAGGGGCCCCGTGCGGACTAGCGGGAGTAGGAGCTCCTACGAGCAGTACTTC. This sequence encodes CASRGPVRTSGSRSSYEQYF. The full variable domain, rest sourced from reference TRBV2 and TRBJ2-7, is EPEVTQTPSHQVTQMGQEVILRCVPISNHLYFYWYRQILGQKVEFLVSFYNNEISEKSEIFDDQFSVERPDGSNFTLKIRSTKLEDSAMYFCASRGPVRTSGSRSSYEQYFGPGTRLTVT.

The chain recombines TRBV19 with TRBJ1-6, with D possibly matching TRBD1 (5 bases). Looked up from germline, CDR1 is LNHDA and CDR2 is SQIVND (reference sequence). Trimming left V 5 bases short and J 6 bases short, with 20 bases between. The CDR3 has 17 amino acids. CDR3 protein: CASSDRLRQGSNSPLHF. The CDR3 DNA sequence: TGTGCCAGTAGTGATCGTCTTCGGCAGGGCTCTAATTCACCCCTCCACTTT.

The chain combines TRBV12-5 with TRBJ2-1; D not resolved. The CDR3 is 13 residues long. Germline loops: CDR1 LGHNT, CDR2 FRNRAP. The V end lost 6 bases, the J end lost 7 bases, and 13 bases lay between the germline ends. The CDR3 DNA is TGTGCTAGTGGGAAAACCCTACAAAATGAGCAGTTCTTC. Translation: CASGKTLQNEQFF.